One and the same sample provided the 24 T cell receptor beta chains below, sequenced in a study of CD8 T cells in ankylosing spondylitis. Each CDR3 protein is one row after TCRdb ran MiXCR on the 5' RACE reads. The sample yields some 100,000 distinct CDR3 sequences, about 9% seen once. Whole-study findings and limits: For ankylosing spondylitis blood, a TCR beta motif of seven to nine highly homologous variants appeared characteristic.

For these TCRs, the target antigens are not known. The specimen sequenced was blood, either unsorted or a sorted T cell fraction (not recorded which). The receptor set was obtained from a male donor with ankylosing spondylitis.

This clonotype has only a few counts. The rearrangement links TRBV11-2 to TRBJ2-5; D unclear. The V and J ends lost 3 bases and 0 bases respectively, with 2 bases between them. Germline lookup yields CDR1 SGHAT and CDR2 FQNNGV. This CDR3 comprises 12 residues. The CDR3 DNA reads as TGTGCCAGCAGCTTCTACCAAGAGACCCAGTACTTC. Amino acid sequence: CASSFYQETQYF. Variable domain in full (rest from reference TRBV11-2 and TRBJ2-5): EAGVAQSPRYKIIEKRQSVAFWCNPISGHATLYWYQQILGQGPKLLIQFQNNGVVDDSQLPKDRFSAERLKGVDSTLKIQPAKLEDSAVYLCASSFYQETQYFGPGTRLLVL.

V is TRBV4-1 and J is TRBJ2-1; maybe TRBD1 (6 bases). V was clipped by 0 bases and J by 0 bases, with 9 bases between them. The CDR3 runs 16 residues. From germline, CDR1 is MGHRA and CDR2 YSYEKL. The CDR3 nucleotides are TGCGCCAGCAGCCAAGAAAGGGGGAGCTCCTACAATGAGCAGTTCTTC. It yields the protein CASSQERGSSYNEQFF.

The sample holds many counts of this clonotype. CDR3 protein: CASSLDRGQSNGYTF. In nucleotides, the CDR3 is TGTGCCAGCAGCCTCGACAGGGGGCAGTCTAATGGCTACACCTTC. V and J are TRBV11-2 and TRBJ1-2, with 10 positions matching TRBD1. The germline gives CDR1 SGHAT, CDR2 FQNNGV. The CDR3 is made up of 15 amino acids. Trimming cost V 5 bases and J 6 bases; bases outside gene matches: 9.

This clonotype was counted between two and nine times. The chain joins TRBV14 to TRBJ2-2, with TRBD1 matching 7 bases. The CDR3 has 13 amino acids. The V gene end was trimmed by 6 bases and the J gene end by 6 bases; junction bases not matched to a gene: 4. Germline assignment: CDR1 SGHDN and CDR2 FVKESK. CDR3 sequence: CASRTGQPGELFF. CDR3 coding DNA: TGTGCCAGCAGGACAGGGCAACCCGGGGAGCTGTTTTTT.

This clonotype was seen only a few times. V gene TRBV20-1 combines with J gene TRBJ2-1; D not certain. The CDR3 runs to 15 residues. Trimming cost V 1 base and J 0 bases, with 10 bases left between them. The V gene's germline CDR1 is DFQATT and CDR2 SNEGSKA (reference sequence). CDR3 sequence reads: CSARGAESSYNEQFF. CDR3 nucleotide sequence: TGCAGTGCTAGAGGCGCGGAGAGCTCCTACAATGAGCAGTTCTTC.

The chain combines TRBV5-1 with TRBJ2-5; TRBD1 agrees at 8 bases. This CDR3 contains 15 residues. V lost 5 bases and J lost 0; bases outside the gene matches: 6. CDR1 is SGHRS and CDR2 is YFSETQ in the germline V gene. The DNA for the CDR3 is TGCGCCAGCAGACGGGACAGGAGGTACCAAGAGACCCAGTACTTC. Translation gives CASRRDRRYQETQYF.

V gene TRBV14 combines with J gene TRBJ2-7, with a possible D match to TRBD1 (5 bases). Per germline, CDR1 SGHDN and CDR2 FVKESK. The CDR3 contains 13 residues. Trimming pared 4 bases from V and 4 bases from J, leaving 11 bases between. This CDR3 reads CASSPLDSYEQYV. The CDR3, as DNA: TGTGCCAGCAGCCCCCTAGACAGTTACGAGCAGTACGTC.

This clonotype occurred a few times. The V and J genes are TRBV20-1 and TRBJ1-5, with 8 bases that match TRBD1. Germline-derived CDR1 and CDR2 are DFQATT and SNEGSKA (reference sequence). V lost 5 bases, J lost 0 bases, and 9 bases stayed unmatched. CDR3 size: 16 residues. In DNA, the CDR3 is TGCAGTGCTCAGAGGTACAGGGGGGATAGCAATCAGCCCCAGCATTTT. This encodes CSAQRYRGDSNQPQHF.

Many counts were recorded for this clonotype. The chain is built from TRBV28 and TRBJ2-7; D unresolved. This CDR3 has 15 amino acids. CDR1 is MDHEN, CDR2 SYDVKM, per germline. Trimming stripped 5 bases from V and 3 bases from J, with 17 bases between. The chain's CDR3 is CASSDPGPINYEQYV. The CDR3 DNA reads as TGTGCCAGCAGTGACCCTGGGCCGATAAACTACGAGCAGTACGTC.

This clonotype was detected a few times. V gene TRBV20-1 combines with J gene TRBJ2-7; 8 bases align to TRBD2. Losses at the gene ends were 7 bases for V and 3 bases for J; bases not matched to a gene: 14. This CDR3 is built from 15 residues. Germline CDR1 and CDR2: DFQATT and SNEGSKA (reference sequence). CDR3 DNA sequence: TGCAGTGAGAGGGGTCGGCGGGAGGAAGACTACGAGCAGTACGTC. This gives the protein CSERGRREEDYEQYV.

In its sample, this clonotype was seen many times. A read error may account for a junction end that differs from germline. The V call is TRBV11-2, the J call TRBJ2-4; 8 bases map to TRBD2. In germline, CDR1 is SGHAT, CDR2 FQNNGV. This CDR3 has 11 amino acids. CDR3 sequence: CASSLGTSWHF. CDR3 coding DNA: TGTGCCAGCAGCTTAGGGACTAGCTGGCACTTC.

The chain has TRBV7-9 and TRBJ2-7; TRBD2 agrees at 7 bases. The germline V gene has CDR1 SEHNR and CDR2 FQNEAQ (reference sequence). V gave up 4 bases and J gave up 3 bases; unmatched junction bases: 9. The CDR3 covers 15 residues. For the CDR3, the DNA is TGTGCCAGCAGCTCCCCCCTTGGGGGGGACTACGAGCAGTACTTC. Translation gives CASSSPLGGDYEQYF. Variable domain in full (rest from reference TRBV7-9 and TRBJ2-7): DTGVSQNPRHKITKRGQNVTFRCDPISEHNRLYWYRQTLGQGPEFLTYFQNEAQLEKSRLLSDRFSAERPKGSFSTLEIQRTEQGDSAMYLCASSSPLGGDYEQYFGPGTRLTVT.

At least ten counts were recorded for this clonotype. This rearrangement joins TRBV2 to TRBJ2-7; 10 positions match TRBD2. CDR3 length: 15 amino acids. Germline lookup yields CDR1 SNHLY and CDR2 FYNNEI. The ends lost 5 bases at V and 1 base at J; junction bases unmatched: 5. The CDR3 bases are TGTGCCAGCAGTTTCGGGACTAGCGTATCCTACGAGCAGTACGTC. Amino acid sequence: CASSFGTSVSYEQYV.

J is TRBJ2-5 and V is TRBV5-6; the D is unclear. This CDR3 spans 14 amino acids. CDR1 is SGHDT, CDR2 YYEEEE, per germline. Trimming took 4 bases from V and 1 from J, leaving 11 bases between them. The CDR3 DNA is TGTGCCAGCAGCGTCGTCTCGGGCCAAGAGACCCAGTACTTC. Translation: CASSVVSGQETQYF.

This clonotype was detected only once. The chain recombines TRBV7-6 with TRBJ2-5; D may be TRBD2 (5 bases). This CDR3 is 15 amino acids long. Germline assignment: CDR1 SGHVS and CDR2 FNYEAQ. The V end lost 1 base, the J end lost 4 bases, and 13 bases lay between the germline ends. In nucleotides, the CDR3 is TGTGCCAGCAGCTTAGATCTAGGGAGTTTAGAGACCCAGTACTTC. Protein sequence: CASSLDLGSLETQYF.

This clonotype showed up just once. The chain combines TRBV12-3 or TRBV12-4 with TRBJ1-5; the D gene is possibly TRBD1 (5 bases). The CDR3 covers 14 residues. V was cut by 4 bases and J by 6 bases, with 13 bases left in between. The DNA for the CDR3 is TGTGCCAGCAGTTGGGGAGCGGGGGGTCAGCCCCAGCATTTT. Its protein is CASSWGAGGQPQHF.

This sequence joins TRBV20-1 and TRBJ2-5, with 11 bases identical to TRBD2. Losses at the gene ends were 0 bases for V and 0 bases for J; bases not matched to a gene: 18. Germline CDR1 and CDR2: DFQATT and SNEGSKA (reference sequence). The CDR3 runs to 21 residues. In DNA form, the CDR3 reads TGCAGTGCTAGAGATCAGGCCCCAACGGGACTAGCGGAAACGTACCAAGAGACCCAGTACTTC. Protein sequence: CSARDQAPTGLAETYQETQYF.

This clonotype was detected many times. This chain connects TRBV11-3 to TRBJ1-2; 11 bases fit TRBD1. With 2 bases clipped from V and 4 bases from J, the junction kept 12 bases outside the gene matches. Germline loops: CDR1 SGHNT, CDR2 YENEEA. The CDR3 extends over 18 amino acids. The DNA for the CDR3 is TGTGCCAGCAGCTTAACTCTTGCGCCGGGACAGGGGGGCTATGGCTACACCTTC. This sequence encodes CASSLTLAPGQGGYGYTF.

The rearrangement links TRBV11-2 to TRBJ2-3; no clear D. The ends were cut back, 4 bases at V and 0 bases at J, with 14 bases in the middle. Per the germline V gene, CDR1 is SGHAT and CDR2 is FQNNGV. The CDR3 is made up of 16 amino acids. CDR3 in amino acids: CASSSPGAVSTDTQYF. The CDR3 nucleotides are TGTGCCAGCAGCTCCCCCGGTGCGGTAAGCACAGATACGCAGTATTTT.

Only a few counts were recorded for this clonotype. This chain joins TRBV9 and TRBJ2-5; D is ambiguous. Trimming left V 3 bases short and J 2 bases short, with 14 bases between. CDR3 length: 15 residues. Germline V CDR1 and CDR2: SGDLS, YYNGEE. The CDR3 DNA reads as TGTGCCAGCAGCGAACAGAGCAGTCCTCAAGAGACCCAGTACTTC. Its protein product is CASSEQSSPQETQYF.

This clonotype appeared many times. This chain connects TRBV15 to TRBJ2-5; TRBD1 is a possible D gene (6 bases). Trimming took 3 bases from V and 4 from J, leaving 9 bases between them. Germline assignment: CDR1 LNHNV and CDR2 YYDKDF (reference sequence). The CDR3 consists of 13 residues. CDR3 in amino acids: CATSRTGLETQYF. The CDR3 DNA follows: TGTGCCACCAGCAGGACAGGACTAGAGACCCAGTACTTC.

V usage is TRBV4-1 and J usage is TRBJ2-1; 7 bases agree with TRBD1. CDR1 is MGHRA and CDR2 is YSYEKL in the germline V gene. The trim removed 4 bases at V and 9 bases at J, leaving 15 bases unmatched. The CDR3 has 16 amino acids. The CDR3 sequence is CASSLTQGISNSEQFF. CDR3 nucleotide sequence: TGCGCCAGCAGCCTTACACAGGGGATTTCGAATAGTGAGCAGTTCTTC.

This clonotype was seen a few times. Written as DNA, the CDR3 is TGTGCCGGCTTAAGCCAAATCCGGGAGCAGTTCTTC. This sequence encodes CAGLSQIREQFF. The V gene is TRBV2, the J gene TRBJ2-1; no clear D gene. Between the trimmed V and J ends, which lost 11 bases and 10 bases, there was a span of 18 bases. This CDR3 region has 12 residues. Per germline, CDR1 SNHLY and CDR2 FYNNEI.

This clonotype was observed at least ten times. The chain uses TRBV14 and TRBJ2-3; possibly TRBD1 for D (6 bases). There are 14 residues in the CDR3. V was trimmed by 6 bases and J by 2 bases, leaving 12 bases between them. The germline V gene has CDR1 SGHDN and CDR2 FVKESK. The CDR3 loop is CASSLDRFTDTQYF. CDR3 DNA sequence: TGTGCCAGCAGTTTAGACAGGTTCACAGATACGCAGTATTTT.